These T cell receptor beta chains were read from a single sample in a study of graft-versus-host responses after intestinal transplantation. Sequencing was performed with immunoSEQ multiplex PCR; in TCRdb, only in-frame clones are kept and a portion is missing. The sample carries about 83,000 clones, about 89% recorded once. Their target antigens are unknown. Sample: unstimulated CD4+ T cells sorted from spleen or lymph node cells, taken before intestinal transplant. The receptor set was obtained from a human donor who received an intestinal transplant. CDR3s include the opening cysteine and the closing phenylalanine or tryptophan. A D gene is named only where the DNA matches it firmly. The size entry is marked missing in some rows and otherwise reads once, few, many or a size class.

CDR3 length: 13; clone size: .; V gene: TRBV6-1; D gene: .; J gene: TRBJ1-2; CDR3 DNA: TGTGCCAGCAGTCTGGACACTAACTATGGCTACACCTTC; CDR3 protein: CASSLDTNYGYTF
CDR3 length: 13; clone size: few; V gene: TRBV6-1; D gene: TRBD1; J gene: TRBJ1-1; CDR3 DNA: TGTGCCAGCAGTCAGACAGGGGGCGTTGAAGCTTTCTTT; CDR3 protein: CASSQTGGVEAFF
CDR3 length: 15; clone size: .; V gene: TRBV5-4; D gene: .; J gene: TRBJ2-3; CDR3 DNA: TGTGCCAGCAGCCCCCGGAGGGGGCTAGAAGATACGCAGTATTTT; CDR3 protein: CASSPRRGLEDTQYF
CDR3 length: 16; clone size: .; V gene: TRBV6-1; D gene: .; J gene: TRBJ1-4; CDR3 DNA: TGTGCCAGCAGTGAAGGATGGACAGCGGAATTGGTAAAACTGTTTTTT; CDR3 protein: CASSEGWTAELVKLFF
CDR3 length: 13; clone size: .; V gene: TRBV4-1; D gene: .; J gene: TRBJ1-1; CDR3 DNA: TGCGCCAGCAGCCAAGATTCGGACACTGAAGCTTTCTTT; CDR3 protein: CASSQDSDTEAFF
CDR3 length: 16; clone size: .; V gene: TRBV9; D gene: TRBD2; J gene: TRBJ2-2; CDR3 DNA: TGTGCCAGCAGCCTCCTAGCGGGAATCAACACCGGGGAGCTGTTTTTT; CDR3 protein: CASSLLAGINTGELFF
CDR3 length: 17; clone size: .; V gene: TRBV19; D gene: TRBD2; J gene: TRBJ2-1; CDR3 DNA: TGTGCCAGTAGTTTTGATCTACTAGCGGGGGGGCGGGATGAGCAGTTCTTC; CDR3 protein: CASSFDLLAGGRDEQFF
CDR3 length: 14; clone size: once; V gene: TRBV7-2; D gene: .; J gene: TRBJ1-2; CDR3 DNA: TGTGCCAGCAGCTTTTTGACAGGCCTCTATGGCTACACCTTC; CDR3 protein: CASSFLTGLYGYTF
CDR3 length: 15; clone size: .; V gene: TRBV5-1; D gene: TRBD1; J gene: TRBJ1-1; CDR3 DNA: TGCGCCAGCAGCCGGGAGGACAGGGGAGGGACTGAAGCTTTCTTT; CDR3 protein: CASSREDRGGTEAFF
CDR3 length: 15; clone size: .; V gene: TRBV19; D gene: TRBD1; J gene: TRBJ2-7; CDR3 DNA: TGTGCCAGTAGTAAAGGCCCAGGGGGAAGCTACGAGCAGTACTTC; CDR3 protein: CASSKGPGGSYEQYF
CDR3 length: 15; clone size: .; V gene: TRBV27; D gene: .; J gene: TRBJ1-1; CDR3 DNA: TGTGCCAGCAGTGCCTCACAGAGAAGGGGCACTGAAGCTTTCTTT; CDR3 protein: CASSASQRRGTEAFF
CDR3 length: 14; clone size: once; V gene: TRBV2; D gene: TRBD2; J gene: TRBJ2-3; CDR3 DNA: TGTGCCAGCAGTGCGGGGGGAGGCACAGATACGCAGTATTTT; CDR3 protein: CASSAGGGTDTQYF
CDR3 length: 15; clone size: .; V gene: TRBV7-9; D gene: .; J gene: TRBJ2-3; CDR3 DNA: TGTGCCAGCAGCTTAGCTACCCCGGGTACAGATACGCAGTATTTT; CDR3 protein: CASSLATPGTDTQYF
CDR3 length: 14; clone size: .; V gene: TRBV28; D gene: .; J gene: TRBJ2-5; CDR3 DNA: TGTGCCAGCAGCCGGAACAGGCCCCCAGAGACCCAGTACTTC; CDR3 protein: CASSRNRPPETQYF
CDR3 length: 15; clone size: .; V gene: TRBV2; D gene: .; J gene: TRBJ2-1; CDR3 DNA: TGTGCCAGCAGTCCACAGGGTCTTGTAGGACTGCGCAAGTTCTTC; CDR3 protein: CASSPQGLVGLRKFF
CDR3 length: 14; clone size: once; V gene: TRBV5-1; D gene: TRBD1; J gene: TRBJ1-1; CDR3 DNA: TGCGCCAGCACGAGGACAGGGGTCGGGTCTGAAGCTTTCTTT; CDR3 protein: CASTRTGVGSEAFF
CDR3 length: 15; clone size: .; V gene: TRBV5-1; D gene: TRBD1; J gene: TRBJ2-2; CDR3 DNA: TGCGCCAGCAGCTCCGGGACAGGGGAGACCGGGGAGCTGTTTTTT; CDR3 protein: CASSSGTGETGELFF
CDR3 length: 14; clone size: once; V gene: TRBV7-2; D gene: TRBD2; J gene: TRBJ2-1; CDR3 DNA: TGTGCCAGCAGCCTAGCGGGCCTAATCGATGAGCAGTTCTTC; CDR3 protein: CASSLAGLIDEQFF
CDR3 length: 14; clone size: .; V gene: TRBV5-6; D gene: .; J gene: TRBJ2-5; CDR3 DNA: TGTGCCAGCAGCATCGCCCGTCTCGGAGAGACCCAGTACTTC; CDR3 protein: CASSIARLGETQYF
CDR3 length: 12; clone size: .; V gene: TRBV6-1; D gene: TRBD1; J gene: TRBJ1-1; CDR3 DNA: TGTGCCAGCAGGACAGGGGTGACTGAAGCTTTCTTT; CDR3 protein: CASRTGVTEAFF
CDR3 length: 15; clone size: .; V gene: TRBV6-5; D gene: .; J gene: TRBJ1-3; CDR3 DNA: TGTGCCAGCAGCCGCGGACTACCCTCTGGAAACACCATATATTTT; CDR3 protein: CASSRGLPSGNTIYF
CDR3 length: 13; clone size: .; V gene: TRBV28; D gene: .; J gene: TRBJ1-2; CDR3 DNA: TGTGCCAGCAGTTTATCGGCTAACTATGGCTACACCTTC; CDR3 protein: CASSLSANYGYTF
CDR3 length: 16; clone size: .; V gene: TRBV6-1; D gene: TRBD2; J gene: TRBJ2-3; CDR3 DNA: TGTGCCAGCAGTGACCTGAGCGGGGGGGCCAGGGATACGCAGTATTTT; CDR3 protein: CASSDLSGGARDTQYF
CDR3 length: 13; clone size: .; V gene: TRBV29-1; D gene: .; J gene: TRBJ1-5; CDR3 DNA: TGCAGCGTTGACGGGGCCTCGGGGGAGCCCCAGCATTTT; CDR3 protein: CSVDGASGEPQHF
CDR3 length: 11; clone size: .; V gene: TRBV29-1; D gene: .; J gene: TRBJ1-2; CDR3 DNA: TGCAGCGTGGGAGCAGCCTATGGCTACACCTTC; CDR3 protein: CSVGAAYGYTF
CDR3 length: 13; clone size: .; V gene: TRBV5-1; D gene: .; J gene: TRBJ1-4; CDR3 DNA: TGCGCCAGCCGAACTGGGCCCTCCGAAAAACTGTTTTTT; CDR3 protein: CASRTGPSEKLFF
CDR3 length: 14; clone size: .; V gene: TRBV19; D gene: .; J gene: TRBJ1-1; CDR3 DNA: TGTGCCAGTAGTATATCCCTCCCCGTGACTGAAGCTTTCTTT; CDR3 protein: CASSISLPVTEAFF
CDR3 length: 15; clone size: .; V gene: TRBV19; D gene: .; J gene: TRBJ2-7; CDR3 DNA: TGTGCCAGTAGTATTTCGGCCCGGAGCTCCTACGAGCAGTACTTC; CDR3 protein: CASSISARSSYEQYF
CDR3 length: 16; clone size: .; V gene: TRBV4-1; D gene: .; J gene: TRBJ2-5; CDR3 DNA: TGCGCCAGCAGCCAAGGTTGGGGGGGCCCCCAGATAACCCAGTACTTC; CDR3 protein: CASSQGWGGPQITQYF
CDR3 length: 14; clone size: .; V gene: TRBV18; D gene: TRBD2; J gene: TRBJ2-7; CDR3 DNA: TGTGCCAGCTCACCCGCGGGAGGGGGCTACGAGCAGTACTTC; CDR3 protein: CASSPAGGGYEQYF
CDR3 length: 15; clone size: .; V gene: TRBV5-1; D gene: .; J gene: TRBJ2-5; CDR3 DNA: TGCGCCAGCAGGTCACAGGGGGGGGATCAAGAGACCCAGTACTTC; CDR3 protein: CASRSQGGDQETQYF
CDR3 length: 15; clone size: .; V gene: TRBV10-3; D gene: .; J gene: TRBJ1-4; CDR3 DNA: TGTGCCATCAGTGAGTCGGGGCGGTTTAATGAAAAACTGTTTTTT; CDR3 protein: CAISESGRFNEKLFF
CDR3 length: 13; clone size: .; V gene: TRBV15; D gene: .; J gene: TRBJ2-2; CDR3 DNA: TGTGCCACCAGCAGAGAATTTACAGGGGAGCTGTTTTTT; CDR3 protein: CATSREFTGELFF
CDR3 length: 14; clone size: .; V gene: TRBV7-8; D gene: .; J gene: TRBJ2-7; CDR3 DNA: TGTGCCAGCAGCAGGGGGGCGGGGGCCTACGAGCAGTACTTC; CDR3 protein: CASSRGAGAYEQYF
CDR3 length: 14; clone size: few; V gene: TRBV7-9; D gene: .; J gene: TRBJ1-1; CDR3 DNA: TGTGCCAGCAGCTTAAGCCTATTGAACACTGAAGCTTTCTTT; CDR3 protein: CASSLSLLNTEAFF
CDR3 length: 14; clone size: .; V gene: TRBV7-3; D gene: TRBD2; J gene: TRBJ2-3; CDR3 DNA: TGTGCCAGCAGAAGCGGGAGGGACACAGATACGCAGTATTTT; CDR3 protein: CASRSGRDTDTQYF
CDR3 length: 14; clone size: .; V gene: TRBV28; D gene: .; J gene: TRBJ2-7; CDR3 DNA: TGTGCCAGCAGTTTCGTCGGACTCTCCTACGAGCAGTACTTC; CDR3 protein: CASSFVGLSYEQYF
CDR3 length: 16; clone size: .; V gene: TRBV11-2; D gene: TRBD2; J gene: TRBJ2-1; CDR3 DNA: TGTGCCAGCAGCTCCCGGGGGGGGGTATCATACAATGAGCAGTTCTTC; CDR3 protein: CASSSRGGVSYNEQFF
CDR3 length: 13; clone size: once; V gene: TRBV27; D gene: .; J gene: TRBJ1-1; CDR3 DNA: TGTGCCAGCAGTCCCTGGACTGGGGCTGAAGCTTTCTTT; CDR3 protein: CASSPWTGAEAFF
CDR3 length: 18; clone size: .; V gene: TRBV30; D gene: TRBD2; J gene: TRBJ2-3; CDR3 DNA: TGTGCCTGGAGTGTATGGGGGCCACTAGCGGGGGTCACAGATACGCAGTATTTT; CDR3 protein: CAWSVWGPLAGVTDTQYF
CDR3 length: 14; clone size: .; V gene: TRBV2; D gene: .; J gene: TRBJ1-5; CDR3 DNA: TGTGCCAGCACTCGGGACACCCTTAGTCAGCCCCAGCATTTT; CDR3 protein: CASTRDTLSQPQHF